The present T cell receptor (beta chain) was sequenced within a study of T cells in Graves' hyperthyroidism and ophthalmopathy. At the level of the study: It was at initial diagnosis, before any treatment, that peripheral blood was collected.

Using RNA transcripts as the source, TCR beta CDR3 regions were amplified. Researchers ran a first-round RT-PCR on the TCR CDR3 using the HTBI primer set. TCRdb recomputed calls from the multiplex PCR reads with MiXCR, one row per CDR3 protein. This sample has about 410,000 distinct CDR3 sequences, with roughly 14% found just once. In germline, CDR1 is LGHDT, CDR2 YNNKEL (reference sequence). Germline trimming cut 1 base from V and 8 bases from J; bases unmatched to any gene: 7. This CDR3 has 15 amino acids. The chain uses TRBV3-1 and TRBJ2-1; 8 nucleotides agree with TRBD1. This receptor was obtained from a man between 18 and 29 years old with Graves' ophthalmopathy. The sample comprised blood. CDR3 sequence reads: CASSQGQGARYEQFF. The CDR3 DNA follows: TGTGCCAGCAGCCAAGGGCAGGGGGCGCGCTATGAGCAGTTCTTC.